The 27 T cell receptor beta chains reported below all come from one sample, sequenced in a study of a mutant IDH1 vaccine in newly diagnosed glioma. The time point here: week 47, end of study. Every single dose of the vaccine, 300 ug of mutant IDH1 20-mer peptide, came with topical imiquimod. Method: immunoSEQ multiplex PCR; TCRdb's copy keeps in-frame clones and lacks some. The repertoire holds 10,000 to 14,000 clones, with about 81% as singletons. The antigens for these receptors are not known. Sequences were derived from PBMCs, sampled from a glioma patient whose treatment included an IDH1 peptide vaccine. The receptors originated from a man aged 30 to 45 with glioma.

The J gene is TRBJ1-2, the V gene TRBV7-6, with 8 positions matching TRBD1. The trim removed 7 bases at V and 8 bases at J, leaving 12 bases unmatched. The germline V gene has CDR1 SGHVS and CDR2 FNYEAQ. The CDR3 consists of 14 residues. The CDR3 spells CASTTGGAAAGYTF. The DNA for the CDR3 is TGTGCCAGCACAACAGGGGGGGCGGCGGCCGGCTACACCTTC.

Only a few counts were recorded for this clone. J is TRBJ1-1 and V is TRBV6-1; D perhaps matches TRBD1 (6 bases). The ends were cut back, 6 bases at V and 1 base at J, with 12 bases in the middle. Germline CDR1 and CDR2: MNHNS and SASEGT. The CDR3 sequence is 14 residues long. CDR3 protein: CASRDSFRNTEAFF. The CDR3 DNA follows: TGTGCCAGCAGGGACAGTTTCCGGAACACTGAAGCTTTCTTT.

In DNA, the CDR3 is TGCAGCGTTGACGACAGGGGTTCCTACGAGCAGTACTTC. Translated, it gives CSVDDRGSYEQYF. The V gene is TRBV29-1, the J gene TRBJ2-7, with 8 bases lining up with TRBD1. Trimming at V came to 3 bases and at J to 1 base, leaving 2 bases not matched to a gene. Germline CDR1 and CDR2: SQVTM and ANQGSEA. The CDR3 contains 13 residues.

The rearrangement joins TRBV7-9 to TRBJ2-3; 13 nucleotides align to TRBD2. CDR3 length: 16 amino acids. V was pared by 5 bases and J by 4 bases, with 6 bases of the junction left unmatched. Germline CDR1 is SEHNR and CDR2 is FQNEAQ (reference sequence). CDR3 loop: CASSITSGREADTQYF. The CDR3 DNA reads TGTGCCAGCAGCATCACTAGCGGGAGGGAGGCAGATACGCAGTATTTT.

This rearrangement joins TRBV2 to TRBJ1-6, with D maybe TRBD1 (6 bases). This CDR3 spans 17 amino acids. Trimming took off 7 bases at V and 7 bases at J, with 23 bases between the two ends. CDR1 and CDR2 from the germline V gene are SNHLY and FYNNEI. The chain's CDR3 is CASKVDYQGSRNSPLHF. DNA for the CDR3: TGTGCCAGCAAGGTCGACTATCAGGGGAGCAGGAATTCACCCCTCCACTTT. The variable domain in full, completed from reference TRBV2 and TRBJ1-6, reads EPEVTQTPSHQVTQMGQEVILRCVPISNHLYFYWYRQILGQKVEFLVSFYNNEISEKSEIFDDQFSVERPDGSNFTLKIRSTKLEDSAMYFCASKVDYQGSRNSPLHFGNGTRLTVT.

The CDR3 nucleotides read TGTGCCAGCAGCGACCGGGGACGTATCACCTCTGGAAACACCATATATTTT. Protein sequence: CASSDRGRITSGNTIYF. The chain combines TRBV5-8 with TRBJ1-3; D may be TRBD1 (5 bases). The CDR3 covers 17 residues. Germline values: CDR1 SGHTS, CDR2 YDEGEE. Between the trimmed V and J ends, which lost 4 bases and 0 bases, there was a span of 17 bases.

The CDR3 DNA sequence: TGTGCCAGCAGTGAGGGTCCTAGGGAGAACACTGAAGCTTTCTTT. Its protein product is CASSEGPRENTEAFF. This chain uses TRBV2 with TRBJ1-1; D is ambiguous. CDR3 length: 15 residues. In germline, CDR1 is SNHLY, CDR2 FYNNEI. Trimming cost V 3 bases and J 1 base, with 12 bases left between them.

V is TRBV11-2 and J is TRBJ2-3, with 10 bases fitting TRBD2. V shed 3 bases, J shed 3 bases, and the junction held 3 bases outside the gene matches. The CDR3 is made up of 15 amino acids. The germline CDR1 and CDR2 sequences are SGHAT and FQNNGV. CDR3 sequence: CASSFTSGITDTQYF. The CDR3 DNA is TGTGCCAGCAGCTTCACTAGCGGGATTACAGATACGCAGTATTTT.

V gene TRBV19 combines with J gene TRBJ2-3; TRBD2 is a possible D gene (5 bases). Per the germline V gene, CDR1 is LNHDA and CDR2 is SQIVND (reference sequence). CDR3 length: 13 residues. Trimming took 0 bases from V and 5 from J, leaving 6 bases between them. The CDR3 DNA reads TGTGCCAGTAGTATAGAAGAGGGAGATACGCAGTATTTT. Protein sequence: CASSIEEGDTQYF.

The chain has TRBV7-9 and TRBJ2-5; 10 nucleotides agree with TRBD1. J lost 5 bases, V lost 4 bases, and 16 bases had no gene match. This CDR3 region has 18 residues. Per germline, CDR1 SEHNR and CDR2 FQNEAQ (reference sequence). DNA for the CDR3: TGTGCCAGCAGCTCGAATACCCCGGGACAGGGGACAATTGAGACCCAGTACTTC. Translating it yields CASSSNTPGQGTIETQYF.

In its sample, this clone was seen once. The chain couples TRBV6-6 to TRBJ2-1; 10 nucleotides agree with TRBD2. The CDR3 consists of 15 residues. Germline V gene lookup returns CDR1 MNHNY and CDR2 SVGAGI (reference sequence). With 6 bases clipped from V and 4 bases from J, the junction kept 6 bases outside the gene matches. CDR3 in amino acids: CASRPTSGAYNEQFF. The CDR3 DNA reads as TGTGCCAGCAGGCCTACTAGCGGGGCTTACAATGAGCAGTTCTTC.

The chain employs TRBV30 and TRBJ1-1, with TRBD1 identical over 8 bases. This CDR3 is 16 amino acids long. The germline CDR1 and CDR2 sequences are GTSNPN and SVGIG (reference sequence). Germline trimming cut 2 bases from V and 0 bases from J; bases unmatched to any gene: 8. CDR3 sequence: CAWSRAGGLVNTEAFF. The DNA of the CDR3 is TGTGCCTGGAGTAGGGCAGGGGGCTTGGTGAACACTGAAGCTTTCTTT.

The chain couples TRBV18 to TRBJ1-4; D gene unclear. Between the trimmed V and J ends, which lost 3 bases and 0 bases, there was a span of 11 bases. The V gene's germline CDR1 is KGHSH and CDR2 LQKENI. The CDR3 loop spans 16 amino acids. CDR3 in amino acids: CASSPSLPATNEKLFF. DNA of the CDR3: TGTGCCAGCTCACCCAGTTTGCCGGCAACTAATGAAAAACTGTTTTTT.

This clone appeared once. The chain has TRBV6-5 and TRBJ2-7; D might be TRBD1 (7 bases). Per the germline V gene, CDR1 is MNHEY and CDR2 is SVGAGI. The germline V and J ends were trimmed by 6 bases and 3 bases, with 18 bases remaining between them. The CDR3 covers 15 residues. CDR3 DNA sequence: TGTGCCAGCAGCACGGGGCAGGGGGGCCTCTACGAGCAGTACTTC. This gives the protein CASSTGQGGLYEQYF.

The V and J genes are TRBV5-1 and TRBJ2-5; D is uncertain. Per the germline V gene, CDR1 is SGHRS and CDR2 is YFSETQ. V lost 3 bases and J 0 bases, leaving 0 bases between the germline ends. This CDR3 is 11 amino acids long. CDR3 DNA: TGCGCCAGCAGCTACCAAGAGACCCAGTACTTC. As protein: CASSYQETQYF. Complete variable domain (other parts from reference TRBV5-1 and TRBJ2-5): KAGVTQTPRYLIKTRGQQVTLSCSPISGHRSVSWYQQTPGQGLQFLFEYFSETQRNKGNFPGRFSGRQFSNSRSEMNVSTLELGDSALYLCASSYQETQYFGPGTRLLVL.

The chain carries TRBV5-6 and TRBJ2-1, with D perhaps TRBD2 (7 bases). V was cut by 5 bases and J by 7 bases, with 22 bases left in between. The CDR3 loop spans 16 amino acids. Germline V gene lookup returns CDR1 SGHDT and CDR2 YYEEEE. DNA for the CDR3: TGTGCCAGCAGAGTGGGGGGGGCTAGCGATTGGAATGAGCAGTTCTTC. It specifies CASRVGGASDWNEQFF.

The V gene is TRBV6-1, the J gene TRBJ2-7, with D tentatively TRBD2 (6 bases). The CDR3 totals 16 residues. Looked up from germline, CDR1 is MNHNS and CDR2 is SASEGT. V was clipped by 1 base and J by 2 bases, with 15 bases between them. This chain's CDR3 is CASSEDSGDGAYEQYF. The CDR3 coding sequence is TGTGCCAGCAGTGAAGATTCGGGGGACGGAGCCTACGAGCAGTACTTC.

The genes are TRBV4-2 and TRBJ2-7, with D perhaps matching TRBD1 (6 bases). Between the trimmed V and J ends, which lost 1 base and 2 bases, there was a span of 12 bases. The CDR3 consists of 15 residues. The germline gives CDR1 LGHNA, CDR2 YNFKEQ. The CDR3 reads CASSQVPGATYEQYF. CDR3 sequence (DNA): TGTGCCAGCAGCCAAGTGCCAGGGGCAACCTACGAGCAGTACTTC.

CDR3 residues: CASSTYYGTGKGEAFF. CDR3 DNA: TGTGCCAGCAGCACCTACTATGGGACAGGGAAGGGTGAAGCTTTCTTT. The chain is built from TRBV7-9 and TRBJ1-1, with 9 positions matching TRBD1. Germline CDR1 and CDR2: SEHNR and FQNEAQ (reference sequence). With V trimmed by 5 bases and J by 7 bases, 14 bases remained unmatched. The CDR3 runs to 16 residues.

The chain has TRBV9 and TRBJ2-3; D not resolved. This CDR3 is 13 amino acids long. In germline, CDR1 is SGDLS, CDR2 YYNGEE. V was cut by 0 bases and J by 4 bases, with 6 bases left in between. The CDR3 spells CASSVGRADTQYF. Here the CDR3 DNA reads TGTGCCAGCAGCGTAGGACGGGCAGATACGCAGTATTTT. Full variable domain (rest looked up from reference TRBV9 and TRBJ2-3): DSGVTQTPKHLITATGQRVTLRCSPRSGDLSVYWYQQSLDQGLQFLIQYYNGEERAKGNILERFSAQQFPDLHSELNLSSLELGDSALYFCASSVGRADTQYFGPGTRLTVL.

CDR3 in DNA: TGTGCCAGCAGCAACCCCGGAAGGGCTAACTATGGCTACACCTTC. It specifies CASSNPGRANYGYTF. The chain links TRBV7-2 to TRBJ1-2, with unresolved D. Germline loops: CDR1 SGHTA, CDR2 FQGNSA. Trimming left V 5 bases short and J 0 bases short, with 13 bases between. The CDR3 consists of 15 residues.

This clone was counted once. J is TRBJ1-2 and V is TRBV5-6; 8 bases line up with TRBD1. The CDR3 is made up of 16 amino acids. V lost 4 bases, J lost 0 bases, and 8 bases stayed unmatched. CDR1 SGHDT and CDR2 YYEEEE come from the germline V gene. This CDR3 reads CASSLDRGPTNYGYTF. The CDR3 bases are TGTGCCAGCAGCCTAGACAGGGGTCCGACTAACTATGGCTACACCTTC.

The CDR3 spells CASSELSDRGHTEAFF. As DNA, the CDR3 is TGTGCCAGCAGTGAATTGTCGGACAGGGGGCACACTGAAGCTTTCTTT. The J gene is TRBJ1-1, the V gene TRBV25-1; 11 bases line up with TRBD1. The V and J ends lost 1 base and 3 bases, in that order; junction bases with no gene match: 4. This CDR3 has 16 residues. The germline V gene has CDR1 MGHDK and CDR2 SYGVNS.

The chain is built from TRBV5-6 and TRBJ2-3; D uncertain. V dropped 3 bases and J dropped 1 base, with 6 bases sitting between them. Germline CDR1 and CDR2: SGHDT and YYEEEE. This CDR3 has 13 residues. CDR3 in DNA: TGTGCCAGCAGCTCCGCCGGCACAGATACGCAGTATTTT. It is translated as CASSSAGTDTQYF.

The J gene is TRBJ2-7, the V gene TRBV6-6, with D maybe TRBD1 (5 bases). Germline V gene sequence: CDR1 MNHNY, CDR2 SVGAGI (reference sequence). There are 15 residues in the CDR3. V was cut by 3 bases and J by 2 bases, with 14 bases left in between. CDR3 in amino acids: CASSYYLDNTYEQYF. The DNA of the CDR3 is TGTGCCAGCAGTTATTACCTGGACAACACCTACGAGCAGTACTTC.

The rearrangement links TRBV29-1 to TRBJ2-5, with 8 bases identical to TRBD2. CDR3 length equals 12 residues. V shed 2 bases, J shed 5 bases, and the junction held 1 base outside the gene matches. CDR1 is SQVTM, CDR2 ANQGSEA, per germline. The CDR3 nucleotides are TGCAGCGTTGAAACGGGAGGGGAGACCCAGTACTTC. Translating gives CSVETGGETQYF.

The chain combines TRBV5-1 with TRBJ2-5, with D possibly being TRBD2 (5 bases). Trimming cost V 2 bases and J 4 bases, with 9 bases left between them. From germline, CDR1 is SGHRS and CDR2 YFSETQ. The CDR3 covers 13 residues. The CDR3 loop is CASSFGVGETQYF. The DNA for the CDR3 is TGCGCCAGCAGCTTCGGGGTGGGAGAGACCCAGTACTTC.